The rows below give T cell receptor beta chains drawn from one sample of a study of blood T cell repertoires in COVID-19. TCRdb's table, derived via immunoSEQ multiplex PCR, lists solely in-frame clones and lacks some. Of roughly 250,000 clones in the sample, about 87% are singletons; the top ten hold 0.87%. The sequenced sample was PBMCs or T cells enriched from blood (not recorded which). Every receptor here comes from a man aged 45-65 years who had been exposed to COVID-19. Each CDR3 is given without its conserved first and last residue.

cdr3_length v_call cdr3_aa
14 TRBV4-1 ASSHGTALAKNIQY
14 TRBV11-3 ASSLRRVAAGQPQH
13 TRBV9 ASSPQAVSYNEQF
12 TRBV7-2 ASTPGSSGNTIY
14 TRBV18 ASSPLAGAMNTEAF
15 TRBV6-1 ASSEPAGDRGSYGYT
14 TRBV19 ASSSLSPVLFYEQY
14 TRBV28 ASSKPQGVLGEKLF
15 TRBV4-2 ASSLQADLPGDSPLH
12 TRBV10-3 AISESGQGNGYT
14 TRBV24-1 ATSDTLRTSPGELF
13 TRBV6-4 ASSRGSGDTDTQY
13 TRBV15 ATSRAGLDRNEQF
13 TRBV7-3 ASSLGTGVTGELF
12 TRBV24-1 ATSTRGRGETQY
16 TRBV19 ASSITGTGVPGANVLT
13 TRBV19 ASSILGQGGGELF